Listed here is a single T cell receptor (beta chain). This clone was picked up a small number of times. What antigen it recognizes has not been identified. No base quality information exists; no much larger clone differs at one position. The immunoSEQ Assay, a bias-controlled multiplex PCR, was used to amplify TCRbeta CDR3 regions from genomic DNA. The original methods were these. The number of nucleated cells in each sample was estimated by amplification of reference gene primers within the assay. Sequence reads were collapsed and filtered to measure the absolute abundance of every unique TCRbeta CDR3 rearrangement. For each sample, productive Simpson clonality was calculated as the square root of Simpson's diversity index over productive rearrangements. This immuneACCESS table, as held by TCRdb, lists in-frame sequences with V and J called but not all clones. Of the missing ones, under half trace to an unresolved V gene in checked studies; the others have no known cause. V and J calls plus clone size are reproduced from that table; the DNA served to infer D and trimming. This sample comprises about 150,000 clones, around 74% of them detected only once. About 4% of the sample comes from the top ten.

The sample comes from a study of blood T cell repertoires in COVID-19 (dated by TCRdb to about 2020). Study-wide context: Samples from collaborators originated in the United States, Italy and Spain and spanned both the acute and convalescent phases of COVID-19. The samples were drawn from the first 160 participants of the ongoing ImmuneRACE study and from 950 to 1,500 subjects provided by 6 global collaborators. The material from the prospective study consisted of cDNA or gDNA derived from T cells, B-cell-depleted T cells, or PBMCs. Subjects who had been exposed to COVID-19, were actively infected with it, or had recovered from it provided the deeply sampled blood TCRbeta repertoires that made up the dataset. The repertoires were made available in a free public database intended to serve as a resource for research on the immune response to SARS-CoV-2. The sample metadata nearly always contained a de-identified subject ID, COVID-19 status, age in years and sex. Where available, HLA class I and class II types were obtained from metadata supplied by the sample provider rather than from assay-based typing. Findings and caveats that apply to the study as a whole: The amount of clinical and demographic metadata varied by source and participant and was provided uncurated.

The junction carries 14 bases between V and J, which are trimmed by 3 bases and 5 bases respectively. The germline V gene sets CDR1 to SGHRS and CDR2 to YFSETQ. Including cysteine and phenylalanine, the CDR3 has 15 amino acids. The kept DNA is CDR3 alone, 45 bases in frame from the first base. Each collaborating institution followed its own protocols to collect whole blood in K2EDTA tubes. For TCRbeta analysis, collaborators shipped samples in one of three forms: frozen whole blood, isolated PBMCs, or DNA extracted from either of those sample types. The receptor was derived from a woman aged 80 or older with acute or convalescent COVID-19. The rearranged segments are TRBV5-1 and TRBJ1-4; the D gene is perhaps TRBD1, on 6 matching bases. The source material was peripheral blood. Here is the DNA: TGCGCCAGCAGCTCCGCACAGGGTAGGAATGAAAAACTGTTTTTT. This translates into CASSSAQGRNEKLFF.